The 18 T cell receptor beta chains given below trace back to one sample, sequenced in a study of metastatic and nonmetastatic thyroid tumors. Ahead of thyroid surgery, no patient had received treatment of any kind. MiXCR was used by TCRdb to re-call the PCR reads. The table shows roughly 58,000 clones, with roughly 4% occurring only once. The material sequenced was blood. These receptors came from a female donor with papillary thyroid cancer or a benign thyroid nodule (not recorded which). Some clones in this sample may be carry-over from other donors' samples.

This clone occurred many times. V and J are TRBV19 and TRBJ2-5, with 8 positions matching TRBD1. The germline gives CDR1 LNHDA, CDR2 SQIVND (reference sequence). The ends lost 4 bases at V and 5 bases at J; junction bases unmatched: 6. This CDR3 has 14 residues. The CDR3 loop is CASSRGQGRETQYF. In DNA form, the CDR3 reads TGTGCCAGTAGTAGAGGACAGGGCAGGGAGACCCAGTACTTC.

This chain uses TRBV20-1 with TRBJ2-7; D remains ambiguous. Germline-derived CDR1 and CDR2 are DFQATT and SNEGSKA (reference sequence). The CDR3 spans 13 residues. The V end was cut by 4 bases, the J end by 2 bases, with 12 bases between. DNA for the CDR3: TGCAGTGCTACCCCCTCCTTTACCTACGAGCAGTACTTC. It encodes CSATPSFTYEQYF.

The rearrangement links TRBV6-1 to TRBJ2-7; the D gene is possibly TRBD2 (6 bases). This CDR3 spans 13 amino acids. From germline, CDR1 is MNHNS and CDR2 SASEGT. Between the trimmed V and J ends, which lost 3 bases and 7 bases, there was a span of 13 bases. CDR3 sequence reads: CASSEGGTREQYV. DNA of the CDR3: TGTGCCAGCAGTGAGGGGGGTACGAGAGAGCAGTACGTC.

This clone was seen a handful of times. This chain connects TRBV2 to TRBJ1-2, with TRBD1 matching 8 bases. V lost 9 bases and J lost 8; bases outside the gene matches: 11. This CDR3 is built from 13 residues. Germline lookup yields CDR1 SNHLY and CDR2 FYNNEI. Here the CDR3 reads CARKRQGLEGYTF. The CDR3 bases are TGTGCCAGGAAGCGACAGGGGTTAGAAGGCTACACCTTC. Combining the CDR3 with reference TRBV2 and TRBJ1-2 gives the whole variable domain EPEVTQTPSHQVTQMGQEVILRCVPISNHLYFYWYRQILGQKVEFLVSFYNNEISEKSEIFDDQFSVERPDGSNFTLKIRSTKLEDSAMYFCARKRQGLEGYTFGSGTRLTVV.

In its sample, this clone was seen many times. This chain connects TRBV14 to TRBJ2-5; D remains unclear. Between the trimmed V and J ends, which lost 4 bases and 1 base, there was a span of 10 bases. Germline V gene lookup returns CDR1 SGHDN and CDR2 FVKESK. This CDR3 is built from 14 residues. DNA for the CDR3: TGTGCCAGCAGCCGGCACGGCTTCCAAGAGACCCAGTACTTC. Protein product: CASSRHGFQETQYF.

Details on this clone: This may be a read error, as it is one base from a much larger clone. This chain joins TRBV6-2 or TRBV6-3 and TRBJ1-4, with D perhaps matching TRBD1 (5 bases). From germline, CDR1 is MNHEY and CDR2 SVGEGT. The CDR3 is 15 residues long. Trimming stripped 4 bases from V and 3 bases from J, with 12 bases between. CDR3 loop: CASSLSLTANEKLFF. Written as DNA, the CDR3 is TGTGCCAGCAGTTTATCACTGACAGCTAATGAAAAACTGTTTTTT.

This clone was counted ten times or more. V gene TRBV3-1 combines with J gene TRBJ1-2; D remains ambiguous. The CDR3 spans 14 residues. The germline V and J ends were trimmed by 1 base and 7 bases, with 13 bases remaining between them. Per germline, CDR1 LGHDT and CDR2 YNNKEL (reference sequence). The CDR3 DNA reads as TGTGCCAGCAGCCAAGGTCCAACTATTATTGGCTACACCTTC. Residues: CASSQGPTIIGYTF. Looking up the rest from reference TRBV3-1 and TRBJ1-2 gives the full variable domain: DTAVSQTPKYLVTQMGNDKSIKCEQNLGHDTMYWYKQDSKKFLKIMFSYNNKELIINETVPNRFSPKSPDKAHLNLHINSLELGDSAVYFCASSQGPTIIGYTFGSGTRLTVV.

The table lists this clone with many counts. The rearrangement links TRBV18 to TRBJ1-2; 8 bases match TRBD1. Trimming took 3 bases from V and 4 from J; bases not matched to a gene: 1. Germline values: CDR1 KGHSH, CDR2 LQKENI. The CDR3 extends over 13 amino acids. The CDR3, as DNA: TGTGCCAGCTCACCCGGACAGGGCTATGGCTACACCTTC. This translates into CASSPGQGYGYTF.

Of note for this clone: A much bigger clone sits one base away, suggesting this may be a read error. The rearrangement uses TRBV5-6 and TRBJ2-7; the match to TRBD2 covers 7 bases. The CDR3 spans 16 residues. CDR1 SGHDT and CDR2 YYEEEE come from the germline V gene. With V trimmed by 4 bases and J by 0 bases, 10 bases remained unmatched. The CDR3 loop is CASSTMTGGSSYEQYF. CDR3 nucleotide sequence: TGTGCCAGCAGCACAATGACTGGCGGGAGCTCCTACGAGCAGTACTTC.

For this clone: Given a much more abundant clone one base away, this may be a read error. The CDR3 reads CASSSQRTDTQYF. CDR3 coding DNA: TGCGCCAGCAGCTCCCAGAGGACAGATACGCAGTATTTT. The chain is built from TRBV5-1 and TRBJ2-3; D gene unclear. The germline V gene encodes CDR1 SGHRS and CDR2 YFSETQ. The CDR3 has 13 residues. Trimming took off 3 bases at V and 3 bases at J, with 8 bases between the two ends.

This clone showed up just a few times. The V gene is TRBV28, the J gene TRBJ2-6, with 7 nucleotides matching TRBD1. Germline CDR1 reads MDHEN; CDR2 reads SYDVKM. This CDR3 spans 19 amino acids. V shed 5 bases, J shed 0 bases, and the junction held 13 bases outside the gene matches. CDR3 in amino acids: CASSGQVVSGGSGANVLTF. The CDR3 DNA reads as TGTGCCAGCAGTGGACAGGTGGTGTCTGGTGGCTCTGGGGCCAACGTCCTGACTTTC.

Relative to its sample, this clone is medium-sized. The chain has TRBV27 and TRBJ2-7; D unclear. Trimming removed 2 bases at V and 2 bases at J, with 13 bases between. This CDR3 has 15 residues. Per germline, CDR1 MNHEY and CDR2 SMNVEV (reference sequence). CDR3 sequence reads: CASSLTLTATYEQYF. The DNA of the CDR3 is TGTGCCAGCAGTTTAACTTTGACGGCTACCTACGAGCAGTACTTC.

This clone was seen ten or more times. J is TRBJ2-7 and V is TRBV5-8; a possible D gene is TRBD2 (6 bases). The CDR3 is made up of 16 amino acids. Germline V gene data show CDR1 as SGHTS and CDR2 as YDEGEE. Trimming took off 0 bases at V and 6 bases at J, with 19 bases between the two ends. CDR3 sequence: CASSLALLPGALEQYF. Written as DNA, the CDR3 is TGTGCCAGCAGCTTGGCGCTTTTGCCGGGAGCCCTCGAGCAGTACTTC. Together with reference TRBV5-8 and TRBJ2-7, the CDR3 gives the full variable domain: EAGVTQSPTHLIKTRGQQATLRCSPISGHTSVYWYQQALGLGLQFLLWYDEGEERNRGNFPPRFSGRQFPNYSSELNVNALELEDSALYLCASSLALLPGALEQYFGPGTRLTVT.

V gene TRBV7-8 combines with J gene TRBJ2-1, with 12 bases matching TRBD2. CDR1 and CDR2 (germline): SGHVS, FQNEAQ. CDR3 size: 15 residues. The ends lost 1 base at V and 8 bases at J; junction bases unmatched: 3. The chain's CDR3 is CASSLVTSGSYEQFF. The CDR3, as DNA: TGTGCCAGCAGCTTAGTGACTAGCGGGAGCTATGAGCAGTTCTTC.

This clone was counted at least ten times. The chain is built from TRBV24-1 and TRBJ2-3; TRBD2 matches 9 bases. With V trimmed by 3 bases and J by 4 bases, 1 base remained unmatched. Germline V gene lookup returns CDR1 KGHDR and CDR2 SFDVKD. The length of the CDR3 is 14 residues. The CDR3 nucleotides read TGTGCCACCAGTGATGCGGGAGGGTCAGATACGCAGTATTTT. This sequence encodes CATSDAGGSDTQYF.

This clone was observed at least ten times. The chain links TRBV20-1 to TRBJ2-5, with D hard to call. CDR1 and CDR2 from the germline V gene are DFQATT and SNEGSKA (reference sequence). This CDR3 comprises 13 residues. V was clipped by 1 base and J by 2 bases, with 8 bases between them. The CDR3 DNA reads TGCAGTGCTAGAGGACGGCCACAAGAGACCCAGTACTTC. It is translated as CSARGRPQETQYF.

V is TRBV20-1 and J is TRBJ2-3; no clear D. CDR3 size: 12 residues. Trimming pared 6 bases from V and 2 bases from J, leaving 9 bases between. Germline V gives CDR1 DFQATT, CDR2 SNEGSKA (reference sequence). CDR3: CSAPATTDTQYF. DNA of the CDR3: TGCAGTGCCCCGGCGACCACAGATACGCAGTATTTT.

With respect to this clone: This may be a read error, as it is one base from a much larger clone. This CDR3 reads CASSPRRRGQRNEQFF. The CDR3 nucleotides read TGTGCCAGCAGCCCCCGGAGGCGGGGGCAAAGGAATGAGCAGTTCTTC. V usage is TRBV28 and J usage is TRBJ2-1, with a tentative D call TRBD2 (7 bases). Trimming pared 6 bases from V and 7 bases from J, leaving 22 bases between. Germline values: CDR1 MDHEN, CDR2 SYDVKM. CDR3 length: 16 residues.